What follows describes a single T cell receptor beta chain. The sample is drawn from a study of blood T cell repertoires in COVID-19. The germline V gene encodes CDR1 MNHEY and CDR2 SVGEGT. This CDR3 spans 13 amino acids. V lost 2 bases to trimming and J lost 8 bases; unmatched junction nucleotides: 0. Sequencing used immunoSEQ multiplex PCR; TCRdb keeps in-frame clones, though not all of them. The data show 360,000 or so clones, with roughly 90% seen just once and 5% to 8.5% held by the top ten. The sequenced sample consisted of peripheral blood. This receptor was identified in a man younger than 30 with active or convalescent COVID-19. The V gene is TRBV6-2 or TRBV6-3, the J gene TRBJ2-2; 9 nucleotides align to TRBD2. The CDR3, as DNA: TGTGCCAGCAGTTACGCGGGAGGGGGGGAGCTGTTTTTT. It encodes CASSYAGGGELFF.